Presented here are 21 T cell receptor beta chains from one specimen sequenced in a study of T-cell memory formation after mild COVID-19. TCRdb re-called the 5' RACE reads with MiXCR, one entry per CDR3 protein. The sample shows 450,000 to 650,000 distinct CDR3 sequences, roughly 18% of them seen only once. The sample was PBMCs or a T cell subset sorted from them (not recorded which). These receptors were collected from an adult woman who had mild COVID-19 (a few samples of this study predate the infection). Cell type and time point are not known.

This clonotype has just a few counts. This chain uses TRBV20-1 with TRBJ2-3; D is undetermined. Trimming took off 3 bases at V and 3 bases at J, with 13 bases between the two ends. The V gene's germline CDR1 is DFQATT and CDR2 SNEGSKA (reference sequence). The CDR3 has 14 residues. The CDR3 protein is CSASPRILTDTQYF. The CDR3 DNA is TGCAGTGCTAGTCCCAGAATATTGACAGATACGCAGTATTTT.

Only a few counts were recorded for this clonotype. The chain joins TRBV5-5 to TRBJ2-6; a weak D match, TRBD1 (5 bases). With 0 bases removed from V and 11 bases from J, the gap between germline ends came to 12 bases. Germline CDR1 is SGHKS and CDR2 is YYEKEE (reference sequence). This CDR3 is built from 14 residues. The CDR3 protein is CASSLDRFGDVLTF. The CDR3 nucleotides read TGTGCCAGCAGCTTGGACAGGTTTGGGGACGTCCTGACTTTC.

This clonotype was observed a few times. This chain connects TRBV20-1 to TRBJ1-2, with 8 positions matching TRBD1. V trimming: 5 bases; J trimming: 7 bases; junction bases outside the gene matches: 12. The CDR3 runs to 14 residues. Germline CDR1 and CDR2: DFQATT and SNEGSKA (reference sequence). The CDR3 region is CSALQSGTGRGYTF. Written as DNA, the CDR3 is TGCAGTGCTCTCCAATCCGGGACAGGACGTGGCTACACCTTC.

In its sample, this clonotype was seen a few times. The chain is built from TRBV12-3 or TRBV12-4 and TRBJ2-1, with a possible D match to TRBD2 (6 bases). The CDR3 is 16 amino acids. The V end lost 5 bases, the J end lost 0 bases, and 14 bases lay between the germline ends. CDR3 sequence: CASSQRRGSSYNEQFF. CDR3 nucleotide sequence: TGTGCCAGCAGTCAACGGCGGGGTAGCTCCTACAATGAGCAGTTCTTC.

This clonotype was seen a handful of times. V usage is TRBV11-2 and J usage is TRBJ2-1; 14 bases align to TRBD2. Losses at the gene ends were 4 bases for V and 8 bases for J; bases not matched to a gene: 7. The CDR3 extends over 16 amino acids. Looked up from germline, CDR1 is SGHAT and CDR2 is FQNNGV. In DNA, the CDR3 is TGTGCCAGCAGCTCGCCGGGACTAGCGGGAGTCCATGAGCAGTTCTTC. Encoded protein: CASSSPGLAGVHEQFF.

There are a few counts of this clonotype. V is TRBV7-2 and J is TRBJ2-2; D unresolved. This CDR3 spans 15 amino acids. Between the trimmed V and J ends, which lost 3 bases and 0 bases, there was a span of 8 bases. CDR1 SGHTA and CDR2 FQGNSA come from the germline V gene. DNA of the CDR3: TGTGCCAGCAGCTTTATGACTCCGAACACCGGGGAGCTGTTTTTT. It is translated as CASSFMTPNTGELFF.

This clonotype was counted at least ten times. The V call is TRBV5-1, the J call TRBJ2-7; D is perhaps TRBD1 (5 bases). This CDR3 is 13 amino acids long. V gave up 4 bases and J gave up 7 bases, with 15 bases separating them. Germline lookup yields CDR1 SGHRS and CDR2 YFSETQ. Here the CDR3 reads CASSPLEAGEQYF. In DNA, the CDR3 is TGCGCCAGCAGCCCCCTCGAAGCAGGGGAGCAGTACTTC.

In the case of this clonotype: Germline and junction disagree at one end, which may indicate a read error. The chain has TRBV5-1 and TRBJ1-5; D is unresolved. The CDR3 runs 15 residues. Germline lookup yields CDR1 SGHRS and CDR2 YFSETQ. CDR3: CASSPTPVSNQPQNF. In DNA form, the CDR3 reads TGCGCCAGCAGCCCGACACCAGTTAGCAATCAGCCCCAGAATTTT.

This rearrangement joins TRBV7-2 to TRBJ2-1; a weak D match, TRBD1 (5 bases). Germline CDR1 SGHTA, CDR2 FQGNSA. The CDR3 sequence is 12 residues long. Trimming cost V 4 bases and J 10 bases, with 11 bases left between them. The CDR3 region is CASSSGHYEQFF. CDR3 nucleotides: TGTGCCAGCAGCTCCGGACATTACGAGCAGTTCTTC.

The rearrangement joins TRBV4-1 to TRBJ2-6; tentative D call: TRBD1 (5 bases). The V gene lost 4 bases and the J gene lost 1 base, with 14 bases spanning the gap. From germline, CDR1 is MGHRA and CDR2 YSYEKL. The CDR3 has 17 residues. The CDR3 loop is CASSLKTASSGANVLTF. The CDR3 DNA is TGCGCCAGCAGCCTAAAGACAGCGTCGTCTGGGGCCAACGTCCTGACTTTC.

In its sample, this clonotype was seen a few times. The gene calls are TRBV5-1 and TRBJ2-1, with 11 nucleotides matching TRBD1. The germline gives CDR1 SGHRS, CDR2 YFSETQ. The CDR3 length is 16 residues. Unmatched junction bases numbered 6, after V lost 1 base and J lost 6 bases. The CDR3 sequence is CASSLLSGTGGNEQFF. CDR3 DNA: TGCGCCAGCAGCTTGTTATCCGGGACAGGGGGCAATGAGCAGTTCTTC.

The rearrangement joins TRBV27 to TRBJ1-1; the D is unclear. V gave up 4 bases and J gave up 1 base, with 7 bases separating them. Per germline, CDR1 MNHEY and CDR2 SMNVEV (reference sequence). CDR3 length: 13 amino acids. The DNA of the CDR3 is TGTGCCAGCAGTTGGAGGGAGAACACTGAAGCTTTCTTT. Encoded protein: CASSWRENTEAFF.

This clonotype occurred a few times. The chain recombines TRBV25-1 with TRBJ2-7; 12 bases map to TRBD1. This CDR3 spans 18 amino acids. Germline V gene data show CDR1 as MGHDK and CDR2 as SYGVNS. J gave up 4 bases and V 4 bases, and 14 bases lay outside the gene matches. The chain's CDR3 is CASSGELKGTGGAYEQYF. In DNA form, the CDR3 reads TGTGCCAGCAGTGGCGAGCTTAAGGGGACAGGGGGCGCGTACGAGCAGTACTTC.

This clonotype was counted between two and nine times. In DNA form, the CDR3 reads TGTGCCAGCAGTGAAATAGGGTTCGCCTCCCACTACGAGCAGTACTTC. Its translation is CASSEIGFASHYEQYF. This chain joins TRBV2 and TRBJ2-7; the D is unclear. The CDR3 spans 16 residues. V dropped 2 bases and J dropped 3 bases, with 17 bases sitting between them. Per the germline V gene, CDR1 is SNHLY and CDR2 is FYNNEI.

This clonotype has more than one count but fewer than ten. The chain links TRBV5-6 to TRBJ1-1; 7 bases are shared with TRBD1. Germline assignment: CDR1 SGHDT and CDR2 YYEEEE. The J segment lost 8 bases and the V segment lost 0 bases, leaving 1 base of the junction unmatched. The CDR3 runs 12 residues. Here the CDR3 DNA reads TGTGCCAGCAGCTTGGTGACAGGGGAAGCTTTCTTT. Protein product: CASSLVTGEAFF.

This clonotype occurred a few times. The V call is TRBV5-4, the J call TRBJ2-5; D possibly corresponds to TRBD1 (7 bases). With 0 bases removed from V and 4 bases from J, the gap between germline ends came to 16 bases. CDR3 length: 16 amino acids. The germline V gene has CDR1 SGHNT and CDR2 YYREEE (reference sequence). This chain's CDR3 is CASSLGSGGGGETQYF. The CDR3 DNA reads TGTGCCAGCAGCTTGGGCTCAGGAGGGGGCGGAGAGACCCAGTACTTC.

The chain couples TRBV6-5 to TRBJ1-2, with 9 bases aligning to TRBD1. Germline V lookup: CDR1 MNHEY, CDR2 SVGAGI. The length of the CDR3 is 13 residues. After removal of 6 bases from V and 6 bases from J, the junction contained 5 bases not matched to a gene. In DNA form, the CDR3 reads TGTGCCAGCAGACCGGGACAGGGAGATGGCTACACCTTC. Residues: CASRPGQGDGYTF.

The CDR3 spells CASSSSTEQYF. In DNA, the CDR3 is TGTGCCAGCAGTTCCTCCACCGAGCAGTACTTC. The chain links TRBV12-3 or TRBV12-4 to TRBJ2-7; D ambiguous. V was trimmed by 4 bases and J by 6 bases, leaving 7 bases between them. This CDR3 is 11 amino acids long.

This clonotype was detected once. This chain connects TRBV3-1 to TRBJ2-3; D not certain. The CDR3 loop spans 15 amino acids. Trimming took off 2 bases at V and 0 bases at J, with 9 bases between the two ends. Germline V gene lookup returns CDR1 LGHDT and CDR2 YNNKEL (reference sequence). Here the CDR3 reads CASSQRDKSTDTQYF. CDR3 in DNA: TGTGCCAGCAGCCAACGAGACAAGAGCACAGATACGCAGTATTTT.

This clonotype has a handful of counts. The chain has TRBV5-1 and TRBJ2-3; 9 bases align to TRBD2. The germline CDR1 and CDR2 sequences are SGHRS and YFSETQ. The CDR3 runs to 16 residues. V was pared by 0 bases and J by 4 bases, with 6 bases of the junction left unmatched. The CDR3 sequence is CASSLAGTSIADTQYF. In nucleotides, the CDR3 is TGCGCCAGCAGCTTGGCCGGGACTAGCATCGCAGATACGCAGTATTTT.

The CDR3: CASSGQGIGQPQHF. The CDR3 DNA sequence: TGTGCCAGTAGTGGACAGGGAATAGGACAGCCCCAGCATTTT. The rearrangement links TRBV19 to TRBJ1-5; TRBD1 matches 8 bases. The CDR3 runs 14 residues. V lost 5 bases and J lost 7; bases outside the gene matches: 7. CDR1 and CDR2 (germline): LNHDA, SQIVND (reference sequence).